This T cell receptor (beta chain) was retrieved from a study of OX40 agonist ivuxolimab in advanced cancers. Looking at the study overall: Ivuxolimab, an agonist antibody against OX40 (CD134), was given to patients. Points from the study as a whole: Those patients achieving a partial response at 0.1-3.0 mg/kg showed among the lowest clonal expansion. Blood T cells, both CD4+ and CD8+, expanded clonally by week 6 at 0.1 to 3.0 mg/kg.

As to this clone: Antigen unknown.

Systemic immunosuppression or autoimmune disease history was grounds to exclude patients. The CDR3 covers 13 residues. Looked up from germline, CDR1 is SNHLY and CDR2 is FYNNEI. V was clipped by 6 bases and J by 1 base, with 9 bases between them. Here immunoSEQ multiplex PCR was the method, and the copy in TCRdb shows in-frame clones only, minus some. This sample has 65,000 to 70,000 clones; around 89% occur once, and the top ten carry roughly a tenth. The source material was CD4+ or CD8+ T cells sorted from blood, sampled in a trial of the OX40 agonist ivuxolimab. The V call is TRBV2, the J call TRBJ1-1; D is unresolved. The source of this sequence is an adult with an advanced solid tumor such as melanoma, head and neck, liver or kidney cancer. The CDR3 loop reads CASRGSGNTEAFF. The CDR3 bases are TGTGCCAGCAGGGGGTCGGGGAACACTGAAGCTTTCTTT.